Listed below are T cell receptor beta chains from one sample, sequenced in a study of T-cell memory formation after mild COVID-19. TCRdb re-called the 5' RACE reads through MiXCR, storing one row per CDR3 protein. Of 200,000 to 250,000 distinct CDR3 sequences in the sample, 15% were seen once. Specimen: PBMCs or a T cell subset sorted from them (not recorded which). The receptors come from an adult woman who had mild COVID-19 (a few samples of this study predate the infection). Cell type and time point are not known. Each CDR3 is given with its conserved first and last residue. D genes are given only for firm matches. Not all rows give a size; the values are once, few, many and, for expanded clones, a class.

v_gene,j_gene,d_gene,abundance,CDR3nt,CDR3aa
TRBV5-1,TRBJ2-5,.,few,TGCGCCAGCAGCCCCGGCGGGCGTCAAGAGACCCAGTACTTC,CASSPGGRQETQYF
TRBV12-3/TRBV12-4,TRBJ2-1,TRBD1,.,TGTGCCAGCAGTCCACAGGGACAGAGCCTCTACAATGAGCAGTTCTTC,CASSPQGQSLYNEQFF
TRBV5-5,TRBJ2-1,.,many,TGTGCCAGCAGCTTAGTAGCAGGACAGACGGAGCAGTTCTTC,CASSLVAGQTEQFF
TRBV12-3/TRBV12-4,TRBJ2-1,TRBD2,.,TGTGCCAGCACCCTGGCCCTAGCGGGGGGGTCTGCCTACAATGAGCAGTTCTTC,CASTLALAGGSAYNEQFF
TRBV29-1,TRBJ2-2,.,.,TGCAGCGTTCTCGGGCAGGTGTCCACCGGGGAGCTGTTTTTT,CSVLGQVSTGELFF
TRBV7-2,TRBJ2-7,TRBD2,.,TGTGCCAGCAGCACGGAGCGGGGGGGCCGTTTCGAGCAGTACTTC,CASSTERGGRFEQYF
TRBV20-1,TRBJ1-2,.,many,TGCAGTGCTAGGGGGACACGCTATGGCTACACCTTC,CSARGTRYGYTF
TRBV5-1,TRBJ1-5,.,few,TGCGCCAGCAGCTTGGCTGGGTGGGAAACTCAGCCCCAGCATTTT,CASSLAGWETQPQHF
TRBV30,TRBJ2-2,.,.,TGTGCCTGGAGGGCGAAAAGCGCGAACACCGGGGAGCTGTTTTTT,CAWRAKSANTGELFF
TRBV5-1,TRBJ1-2,TRBD1,many,TGCGCCAGCAGCGAGGGACAGGGGTCCTATGGCTACACCTTC,CASSEGQGSYGYTF
TRBV15,TRBJ1-6,.,.,TGTGCCACCAGCAGAGATATGGGGGGAAATTCACCCCTCCACTTT,CATSRDMGGNSPLHF
TRBV5-6,TRBJ1-5,.,few,TGTGCCAGCAGCTTTGCTGGGGCCTATCAGCCCCAGCATTTT,CASSFAGAYQPQHF
TRBV20-1,TRBJ1-2,.,few,TGCAGTGCCTTGGGGGGGCAGCTCTATGGCTACACCTTC,CSALGGQLYGYTF
TRBV9,TRBJ1-2,.,.,TGTGCCAGCAGCGGGACCTATGGCTACACCTTC,CASSGTYGYTF
TRBV5-6,TRBJ1-6,TRBD1,.,TGTGCCAGCAGGGACCGGGACAGGGTATCACCCCTCCACTTT,CASRDRDRVSPLHF
TRBV11-2,TRBJ1-3,.,.,TGTGCCAGCAGCTTAGTAGAGGGGTCGGGCACCATATATTTT,CASSLVEGSGTIYF
TRBV5-1,TRBJ1-2,.,.,TGCGCCAGCAGCCCCACCCAAGGGGGCTATGGCTACACCTTC,CASSPTQGGYGYTF
TRBV19,TRBJ2-5,.,few,TGTGCCAGTAGTATACGGGGATGGGGGAGAGAGACCCAGTACTTC,CASSIRGWGRETQYF
TRBV20-1,TRBJ1-5,.,few,TGCAGTGCTAGAGAAGGGGTAGGGCTCGATCAGCCCCAGCATTTT,CSAREGVGLDQPQHF
TRBV5-1,TRBJ1-1,.,few,TGCGCCAGCAGCCCGGAGGGAGTAGGGAACACTGAAGCTTTCTTT,CASSPEGVGNTEAFF
TRBV4-3,TRBJ2-7,TRBD1,.,TGCGCCAGCAGCCAGCGGATAGGGGGCGAGTCCTACGAGCAGTACTTC,CASSQRIGGESYEQYF
TRBV5-4,TRBJ2-3,.,few,TGTGCCAGCAGCGCGAATCGGGGGGCTTCCACCACAGATACGCAGTATTTT,CASSANRGASTTDTQYF
TRBV12-3/TRBV12-4,TRBJ2-2,TRBD2,.,TGTGCCAGCAGTCGAGTAGCGGGGGGGCCGACCGGGGAGCTGTTTTTT,CASSRVAGGPTGELFF
TRBV27,TRBJ1-1,.,few,TGTGCCAGCACCCGTGGTTCGAACACTGAAGCTTTCTTT,CASTRGSNTEAFF
TRBV20-1,TRBJ2-3,TRBD2,.,TGCAGTGCCCTTCTAGCGGGGGACACAGATACGCAGTATTTT,CSALLAGDTDTQYF
TRBV6-1,TRBJ1-5,.,few,TGTGCCAGCAGCGAAAATGCGGTTCAGCCCCAGCATTTT,CASSENAVQPQHF
TRBV6-1,TRBJ2-1,.,.,TGTGCCAGCAGTGAAACGGTTAGCCACCCTTACAATGAGCAGTTCTTC,CASSETVSHPYNEQFF
TRBV5-6,TRBJ1-2,TRBD1,few,TGTGCCAGCAGCCCAGGACAGGGATCGGGCTCTGGCTACACCTTC,CASSPGQGSGSGYTF
TRBV5-1,TRBJ1-2,TRBD1,.,TGCGCCAGCAGCTCCGCGTCCCGGGACAGGGATCGGAGCTATGGCTACACCTTC,CASSSASRDRDRSYGYTF
TRBV5-1,TRBJ2-2,.,few,TGCGCCAGCAGAATCGGGACAACGAACACCGGGGAGCTGTTTTTT,CASRIGTTNTGELFF
TRBV20-1,TRBJ1-1,.,few,TGCAGTGCTAGAGAGGCGGGCCTCCGGTCCACTGAAGCTTTCTTT,CSAREAGLRSTEAFF
TRBV4-2,TRBJ1-6,TRBD1,few,TGTGCCAGCAGCCAAGTACCGGGACAGTATCTTTCACCCCTCCACTTT,CASSQVPGQYLSPLHF
TRBV12-3/TRBV12-4,TRBJ2-3,.,.,TGTGCCAGCAGTTCCAATAGGAAAGCTAGCACAGATACGCAGTATTTT,CASSSNRKASTDTQYF
TRBV7-2,TRBJ2-1,TRBD2,.,TGTGCCAGCAGGCCCCGTGGGACTAGCTACAATGAGCAGTTCTTC,CASRPRGTSYNEQFF
TRBV7-9,TRBJ2-3,TRBD2,few,TGTGCCAGCAGCCTCGGACTAGCGGGTGGCAGAGTAGATACGCAGTATTTT,CASSLGLAGGRVDTQYF
TRBV7-2,TRBJ2-1,.,.,TGTGCCAGCAGCTTTAACCTTGAGCAGTTCTTC,CASSFNLEQFF
TRBV23-1,TRBJ1-5,.,.,TGCGCCAGCAGTCCGCCGGCCAGGGGCAATCAGCCCCAGCATTTT,CASSPPARGNQPQHF
TRBV2,TRBJ1-5,.,.,TGTGCCAGCAGTGAAGTGGGGGCTGGGCAGCCCCAGCATTTT,CASSEVGAGQPQHF
TRBV20-1,TRBJ1-2,.,.,TGCAGAACCGCCCCCCGGGACCACTATGGCTACACCTTC,CRTAPRDHYGYTF
TRBV12-3/TRBV12-4,TRBJ1-4,.,.,TGTGCCAGCAGTTTTCAGGGAGGGGACGAAAAACTGTTTTTT,CASSFQGGDEKLFF
TRBV7-9,TRBJ2-5,.,.,TGTGCCAGCAGCCCCCGAGCTGCTCAAGAGACCCAGTACTTC,CASSPRAAQETQYF
TRBV7-6,TRBJ2-1,.,few,TGTGCCAGCAGCTTATCCCCCAGGGGGGGGGGCCATAATGAGCAGTTCTTC,CASSLSPRGGGHNEQFF
TRBV5-1,TRBJ1-2,TRBD1,.,TGCGCCAGCAGCTCCCGTCAGGGGACAGGGGGAGACTATGGCTACACCTTC,CASSSRQGTGGDYGYTF
TRBV14,TRBJ2-7,.,few,TGTGCCAGCAGCCAAGAAGGGGTTAGAATCTACGAGCAGTACTTC,CASSQEGVRIYEQYF
TRBV27,TRBJ2-2,.,.,TGTGCCAGCAGGAAAATGGACACCGGGGAGCTGTTTTTT,CASRKMDTGELFF
TRBV5-4,TRBJ2-1,.,few,TGTGCCAGCAGCGTACCCGGGACAACCTCCTACAATGAGCAGTTCTTC,CASSVPGTTSYNEQFF
TRBV4-2,TRBJ1-2,.,.,TGTGCCAGCAGCCAAGGGGGGAGCGGTGGCTACACCTTC,CASSQGGSGGYTF
TRBV4-3,TRBJ1-4,.,.,TGCGCCAGCAGCCAAAGTGAGGGTACTAATGAAAAACTGTTTTTT,CASSQSEGTNEKLFF